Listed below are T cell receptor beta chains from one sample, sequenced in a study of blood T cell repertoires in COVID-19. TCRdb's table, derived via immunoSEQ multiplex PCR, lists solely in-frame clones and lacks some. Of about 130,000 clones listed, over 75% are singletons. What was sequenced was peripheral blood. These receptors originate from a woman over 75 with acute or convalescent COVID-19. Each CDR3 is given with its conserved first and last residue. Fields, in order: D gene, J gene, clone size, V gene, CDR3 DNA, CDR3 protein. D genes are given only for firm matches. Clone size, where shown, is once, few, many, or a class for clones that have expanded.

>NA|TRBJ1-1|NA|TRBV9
TGTGCCAGCAACGGGGGGCGGAACACTGAAGCTTTCTTT
CASNGGRNTEAFF
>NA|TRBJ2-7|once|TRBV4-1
TGCGCCAGCAGCCCCTCCCCCGGCTACGAGCAGTACTTC
CASSPSPGYEQYF
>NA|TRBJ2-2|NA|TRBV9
TGTGCCAGCAGCGTAAGCGTATCGCCAGGGGAGCTGTTTTTT
CASSVSVSPGELFF
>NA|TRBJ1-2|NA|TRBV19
TGTGCCAGTAGTATAGACGGACTGGAAGGCTACACCTTC
CASSIDGLEGYTF
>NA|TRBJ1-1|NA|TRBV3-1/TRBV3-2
TGTGCCAGCAGCCAAGGGTTCGGCACTGAAGCTTTCTTT
CASSQGFGTEAFF
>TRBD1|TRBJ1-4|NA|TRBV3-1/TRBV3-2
TGTGCCAGCAGCCAGCGACAGGGCGGTGAAAAACTGTTTTTT
CASSQRQGGEKLFF
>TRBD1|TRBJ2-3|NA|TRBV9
TGTGCCAGCAGCGTAGACCGGACAGGGGGCGCAGATACGCAGTATTTT
CASSVDRTGGADTQYF
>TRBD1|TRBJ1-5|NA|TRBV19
TGTGCCAGTAGTATATTTGGTCGGGGGACAGTGAATCAGCCCCAGCATTTT
CASSIFGRGTVNQPQHF
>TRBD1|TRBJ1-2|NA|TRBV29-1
TGCAGCGTTGTACTTCTGGGACAGGGGGCGCCGGACTATGGCTACACCTTC
CSVVLLGQGAPDYGYTF
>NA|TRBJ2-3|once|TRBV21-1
TGTGCCAGCAGCAAAGAAGTCTCAGGTCCGACGACCACAGATACGCAGTATTTT
CASSKEVSGPTTTDTQYF
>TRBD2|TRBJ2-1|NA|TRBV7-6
TGTGCCAGCAGCCCCCCTCTGAGCGGGAGATCCTACAATGAGCAGTTCTTC
CASSPPLSGRSYNEQFF
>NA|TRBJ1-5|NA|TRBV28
TGTGCCAGCGGGCCGTATAGCAATCAGCCCCAGCATTTT
CASGPYSNQPQHF
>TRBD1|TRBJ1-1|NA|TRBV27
TGTGCCACCTTCCGACAGGGAAGCACTGAAGCTTTCTTT
CATFRQGSTEAFF
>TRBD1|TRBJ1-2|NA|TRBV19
TGTGCCAGTAACCAACAGGGGGACCCATTCGGGCCCTACACCTTC
CASNQQGDPFGPYTF
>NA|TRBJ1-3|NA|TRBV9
TGTGCCAGCACCAACCCAGGGAACTCTGGAAACACCATATATTTT
CASTNPGNSGNTIYF
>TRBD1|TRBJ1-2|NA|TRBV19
TGTGCCAGTAGTATAAGGGACAGAGTCAAAGCTAACTATGGCTACACCTTC
CASSIRDRVKANYGYTF
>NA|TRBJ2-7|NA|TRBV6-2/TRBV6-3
TGTGCCAGCAGTTACATACTAGAGGCGGGTGGCTACGAGCAGTACTTC
CASSYILEAGGYEQYF
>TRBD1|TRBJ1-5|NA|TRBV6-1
TGTGCCAGCAGTGAACTGGCAGGGGGTCAGCATCAGCCCCAGCATTTT
CASSELAGGQHQPQHF
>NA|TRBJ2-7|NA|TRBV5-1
TGCGCCAGCAGCTTGGAGGAGGGTCCCTACGAGCAGTACTTC
CASSLEEGPYEQYF
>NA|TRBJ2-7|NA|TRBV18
TGTGCCAGCTCACGTAGCTCCTACGAGCAGTACTTC
CASSRSSYEQYF
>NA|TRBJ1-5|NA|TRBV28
TGTGCCAGCAGCTTATCCAGGGTAGGGCAGCCCCAGCATTTT
CASSLSRVGQPQHF
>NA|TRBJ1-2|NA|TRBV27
TGTGCCAGCAGAAGGAGACAGGACGCTAACTATGGCTACACCTTC
CASRRRQDANYGYTF
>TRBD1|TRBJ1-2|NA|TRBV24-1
TGTGCCACCAGTGATGGGCAGGGGGCGGGGTATGGCTACACCTTC
CATSDGQGAGYGYTF
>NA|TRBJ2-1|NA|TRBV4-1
TGCGCCAGCAGCCAAGCTGTCTCGAGCTCCTACAATGAGCAGTTCTTC
CASSQAVSSSYNEQFF
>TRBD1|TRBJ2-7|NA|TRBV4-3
TGCGCCAGCAGCCGAGACAGGGGCACCTCCTACGAGCAGTACTTC
CASSRDRGTSYEQYF
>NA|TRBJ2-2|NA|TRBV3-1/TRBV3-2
TGTGCCAGCAGTCATACGAACGGCGGGGAGCTGTTTTTT
CASSHTNGGELFF
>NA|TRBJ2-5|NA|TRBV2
TGTGCCAGCACCTTAAAAGAGACCCAGTACTTC
CASTLKETQYF
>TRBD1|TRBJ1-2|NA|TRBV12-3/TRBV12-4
TGTGCCAGCAGTTTCACAGGGGAATATGGCTACACCTTC
CASSFTGEYGYTF
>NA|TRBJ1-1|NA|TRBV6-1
TGTGCCAGCAGTGAAGCCCAGGACACTGAAGCTTTCTTT
CASSEAQDTEAFF
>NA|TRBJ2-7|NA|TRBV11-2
TGTGCCAGCAGCTTTGTTCGGGAGCAGTACTTC
CASSFVREQYF
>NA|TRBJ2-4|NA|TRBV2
TGTGCCAGCAACGAACGTCAGGGGGGCATCCTAGCCAAAAACATTCAGTACTTC
CASNERQGGILAKNIQYF
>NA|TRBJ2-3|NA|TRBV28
TGTGCCAGCAGTTTTAGTCCGGGGTTGAATACGCAGTATTTT
CASSFSPGLNTQYF
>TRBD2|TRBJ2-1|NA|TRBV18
TGTGCCAGTTCGAGGGCTAGCGGTTTCGTGGGGAATGAGCAGTTCTTC
CASSRASGFVGNEQFF
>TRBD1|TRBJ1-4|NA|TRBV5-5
TGTGCCAGCAGCCGAACCCCAGGGGGCCTGAATGAAAAACTGTTTTTT
CASSRTPGGLNEKLFF
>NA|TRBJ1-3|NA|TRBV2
TGTGCCAGCAGTGGTGGAGGGTCTGGAAACACCATATATTTT
CASSGGGSGNTIYF
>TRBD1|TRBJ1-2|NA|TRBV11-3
TGTGCCAGCAGCGCGGGACAGGGAGGGTCTGAGACCTTC
CASSAGQGGSETF
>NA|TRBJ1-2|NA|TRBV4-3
TGCGCCAGCAGCCAAGGGACAACCGGCTATGGCTACACCTTC
CASSQGTTGYGYTF
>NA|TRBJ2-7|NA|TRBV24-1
TGTGCCACCAGTGACAACTCCTACGAGCAGTACTTC
CATSDNSYEQYF
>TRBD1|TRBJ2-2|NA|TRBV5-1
TGCGCCAGCAGCTTGGAACGGACAGGGGGCGCCGGCGGGGAGCTGTTTTTT
CASSLERTGGAGGELFF
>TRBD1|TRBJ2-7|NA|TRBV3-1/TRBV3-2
TGTGCCAGCAGCCAAGATAGGGACAGGGGTTACGAGCAGTACTTC
CASSQDRDRGYEQYF
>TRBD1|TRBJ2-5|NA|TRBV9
TGTGCCAGCAGCGCCCCGGGACAGGGGGCTGAGACCCAGTACTTC
CASSAPGQGAETQYF
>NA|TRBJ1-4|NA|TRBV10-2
TGCGCCAGCAGTGAGTCACGGAAAGGGGAGGAAAGTGAAAAACTGTTTTTT
CASSESRKGEESEKLFF
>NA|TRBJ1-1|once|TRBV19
TGTGCCAGTACGGAGCGGACTGAAGCTTTCTTT
CASTERTEAFF
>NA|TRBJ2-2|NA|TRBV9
TGTGCCAGCAGCATAAACACCGGGGAGCTGTTTTTT
CASSINTGELFF
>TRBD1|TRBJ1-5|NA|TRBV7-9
TGTGCCAGCAGCCATTCTGACAGGGTGGGCAATCAGCCCCAGCATTTT
CASSHSDRVGNQPQHF
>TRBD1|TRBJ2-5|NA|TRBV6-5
TGTGCCAGCACCAGGACAGGGAGCCCAGGGGAGACCCAGTACTTC
CASTRTGSPGETQYF
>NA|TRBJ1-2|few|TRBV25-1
TGTGCCAGCAGTGGCAGTTATGGCTACACCTTC
CASSGSYGYTF
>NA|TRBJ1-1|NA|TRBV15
TGTGCCACCAGCAGGGACAGATTTGCAGCTTTCTTT
CATSRDRFAAFF
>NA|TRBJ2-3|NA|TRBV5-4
TGTGCCAGCAGCTTGGGCGTCTATTCTAGCACAGATACGCAGTATTTT
CASSLGVYSSTDTQYF
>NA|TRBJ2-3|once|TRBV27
TGTGCCAGCAGTTTCGACAGGACGAATACGCAGTATTTT
CASSFDRTNTQYF
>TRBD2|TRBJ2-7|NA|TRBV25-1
TGTGCCAGCACTGGGCTAGCGGGAGGGCCCCCGCAGTACTTC
CASTGLAGGPPQYF
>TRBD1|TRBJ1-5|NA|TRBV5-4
TGTGCCAGCAGCAGACAGGGAGGAAATCAGCCCCAGCATTTT
CASSRQGGNQPQHF